What follows are 10 T cell receptor beta chains derived from one specimen sequenced in a study of blood T cell repertoires in COVID-19. Repertoires were generated with immunoSEQ multiplex PCR, while TCRdb's copy carries only in-frame clones and drops some. Among about 92,000 clones listed, 91% were seen once. Sequences were obtained from peripheral blood. The receptors come from a human donor with active COVID-19. The donor label of this sample is uncertain.

The chain employs TRBV28 and TRBJ1-2; 7 bases map to TRBD1. The germline gives CDR1 MDHEN, CDR2 SYDVKM. Trimming took 6 bases from V and 5 from J; bases not matched to a gene: 6. This CDR3 contains 13 residues. The CDR3 sequence is CASRSTGKYGYTF. CDR3 DNA sequence: TGTGCCAGCAGATCGACAGGGAAGTATGGCTACACCTTC.

This rearrangement joins TRBV18 to TRBJ1-2; no definite D call. The germline V gene encodes CDR1 KGHSH and CDR2 LQKENI. This CDR3 contains 14 residues. The V end was cut by 4 bases, the J end by 4 bases, with 13 bases between. This CDR3 reads CASSQSTATYGYTF. CDR3 DNA: TGTGCCAGCTCACAAAGTACAGCCACCTATGGCTACACCTTC.

The rearrangement joins TRBV10-3 to TRBJ2-3, with D possibly matching TRBD2 (7 bases). This CDR3 is 14 amino acids long. Germline V gene lookup returns CDR1 ENHRY and CDR2 SYGVKD. V was cut by 8 bases and J by 3 bases, with 15 bases left in between. As DNA, the CDR3 is TGTGCCATCTTCGGAGGGGGGGGAACAGATACGCAGTATTTT. Its protein is CAIFGGGGTDTQYF.

The chain uses TRBV12-3 or TRBV12-4 and TRBJ2-2; the D gene is possibly TRBD1 (6 bases). The CDR3 extends over 13 amino acids. Trimming took off 6 bases at V and 7 bases at J, with 12 bases between the two ends. In DNA form, the CDR3 reads TGTGCCAGCAGCACGACAGGCGGCGGGGAGCTGTTTTTT. Translating gives CASSTTGGGELFF.

The chain is built from TRBV5-1 and TRBJ2-5; 7 bases are shared with TRBD1. Trimming removed 4 bases from V and 1 base from J; junction bases left unmatched: 4. The CDR3 loop spans 14 amino acids. Germline CDR1 reads SGHRS; CDR2 reads YFSETQ. The CDR3 here is CASSPGQFQETQYF. In DNA, the CDR3 is TGCGCCAGCAGCCCGGGACAGTTCCAAGAGACCCAGTACTTC. The entire variable domain, with the rest obtained from reference TRBV5-1 and TRBJ2-5, is as follows: KAGVTQTPRYLIKTRGQQVTLSCSPISGHRSVSWYQQTPGQGLQFLFEYFSETQRNKGNFPGRFSGRQFSNSRSEMNVSTLELGDSALYLCASSPGQFQETQYFGPGTRLLVL.

This rearrangement joins TRBV14 to TRBJ2-7; TRBD2 matches 11 bases. CDR1 SGHDN and CDR2 FVKESK come from the germline V gene. V trimming: 2 bases; J trimming: 1 base; junction bases outside the gene matches: 1. The CDR3 sequence is 15 residues long. This CDR3 reads CASSQTSGGSYEQYF. The CDR3 DNA reads as TGTGCCAGCAGCCAAACTAGCGGGGGATCCTACGAGCAGTACTTC.

The chain uses TRBV7-8 and TRBJ1-1; TRBD1 is a possible D gene (6 bases). Germline loops: CDR1 SGHVS, CDR2 FQNEAQ. The CDR3 extends over 14 amino acids. V lost 8 bases, J lost 7 bases, and 20 bases lay in between. The CDR3 sequence: CASAPGTISNEAFF. The CDR3 DNA reads as TGTGCCAGCGCCCCCGGGACAATTTCAAATGAAGCTTTCTTT.

The chain is built from TRBV7-8 and TRBJ1-5; D perhaps matches TRBD1 (6 bases). V was cut by 2 bases and J by 1 base, with 15 bases left in between. This CDR3 spans 17 amino acids. CDR1 and CDR2 from the germline V gene are SGHVS and FQNEAQ. The CDR3 DNA reads as TGTGCCAGCAGCTTATATGGCAGGGGAGGGAGCAATCAGCCCCAGCATTTT. This encodes CASSLYGRGGSNQPQHF.

The rearrangement uses TRBV11-2 and TRBJ2-4, with 9 bases identical to TRBD2. Germline V lookup: CDR1 SGHAT, CDR2 FQNNGV. V lost 7 bases, J lost 9 bases, and 10 bases stayed unmatched. The CDR3 has 14 residues. The CDR3: CASIPSSGEGIQYF. The CDR3 DNA reads as TGTGCCAGCATTCCGTCTAGCGGGGAGGGCATTCAGTACTTC. The whole variable domain, filled in from reference TRBV11-2 and TRBJ2-4, reads EAGVAQSPRYKIIEKRQSVAFWCNPISGHATLYWYQQILGQGPKLLIQFQNNGVVDDSQLPKDRFSAERLKGVDSTLKIQPAKLEDSAVYLCASIPSSGEGIQYFGAGTRLSVL.

The chain joins TRBV4-1 to TRBJ2-2; 7 bases map to TRBD1. The CDR3 extends over 16 amino acids. From germline, CDR1 is MGHRA and CDR2 YSYEKL. V lost 3 bases and J lost 0; bases outside the gene matches: 4. For the CDR3, the DNA is TGCGCCAGCAGCCATCGACAGGGATCGAACACCGGGGAGCTGTTTTTT. Amino acid sequence: CASSHRQGSNTGELFF.